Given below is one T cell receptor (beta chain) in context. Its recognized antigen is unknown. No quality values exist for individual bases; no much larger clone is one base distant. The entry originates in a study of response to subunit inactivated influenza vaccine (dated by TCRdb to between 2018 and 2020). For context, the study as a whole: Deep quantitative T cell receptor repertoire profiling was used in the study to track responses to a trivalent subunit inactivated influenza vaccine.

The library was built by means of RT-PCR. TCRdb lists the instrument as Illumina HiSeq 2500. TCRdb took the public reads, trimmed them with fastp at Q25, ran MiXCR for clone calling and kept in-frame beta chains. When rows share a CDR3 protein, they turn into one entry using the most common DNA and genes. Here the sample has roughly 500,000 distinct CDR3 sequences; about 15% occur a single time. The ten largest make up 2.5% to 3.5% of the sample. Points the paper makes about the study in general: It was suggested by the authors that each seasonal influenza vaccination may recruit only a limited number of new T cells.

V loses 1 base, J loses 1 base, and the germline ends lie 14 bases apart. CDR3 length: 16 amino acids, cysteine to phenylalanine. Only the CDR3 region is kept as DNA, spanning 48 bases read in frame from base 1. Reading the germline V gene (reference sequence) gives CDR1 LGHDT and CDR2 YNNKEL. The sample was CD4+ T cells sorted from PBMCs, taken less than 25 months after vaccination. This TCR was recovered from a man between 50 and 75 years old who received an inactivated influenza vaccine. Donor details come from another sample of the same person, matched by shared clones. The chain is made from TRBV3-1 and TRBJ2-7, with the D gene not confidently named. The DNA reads TGTGCCAGCAGCCAAGGGGCGAATTTGATTTCCTACGAGCAGTACTTC. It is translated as CASSQGANLISYEQYF.